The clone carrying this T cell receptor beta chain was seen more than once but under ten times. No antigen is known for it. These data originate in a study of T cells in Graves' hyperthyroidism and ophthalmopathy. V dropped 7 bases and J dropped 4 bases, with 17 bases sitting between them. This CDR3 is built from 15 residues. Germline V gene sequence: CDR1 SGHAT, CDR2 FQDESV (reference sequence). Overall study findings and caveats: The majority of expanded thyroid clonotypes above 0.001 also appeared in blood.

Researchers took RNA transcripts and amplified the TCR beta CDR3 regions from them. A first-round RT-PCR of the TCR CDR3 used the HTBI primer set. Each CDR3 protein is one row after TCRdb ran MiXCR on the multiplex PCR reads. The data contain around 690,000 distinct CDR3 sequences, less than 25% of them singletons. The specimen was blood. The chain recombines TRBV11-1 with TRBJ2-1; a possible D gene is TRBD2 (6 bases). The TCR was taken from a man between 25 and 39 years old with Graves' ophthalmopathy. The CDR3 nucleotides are TGTGCCAGCACCCTTAGCCCTAGCGAATACAATGAGCAGTTCTTC. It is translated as CASTLSPSEYNEQFF.